This T cell receptor beta chain derives from a study of blood T cell repertoires in COVID-19. Looking at the study overall: PBMCs, B-cell-depleted T cells, or T cells were the source of the cDNA or gDNA that made up the material.

Germline lookup yields CDR1 MNHEY and CDR2 SVGAGI. V lost 7 bases and J lost 4; bases outside the gene matches: 6. The CDR3 loop spans 13 amino acids. This table comes from immunoSEQ multiplex PCR, and its TCRdb copy is limited to in-frame clones, with some not included. The sample lists about 270,000 clones, approximately 83% seen once, with 11% in the top ten. The V and J genes are TRBV6-5 and TRBJ1-1; 7 bases map to TRBD1. The sample taken for sequencing was peripheral blood. The source of this sequence is a woman aged 65 to 85 with acute or convalescent COVID-19. CDR3 in DNA: TGTGCCAGCAAGAAGGGGGCACGCACTGAAGCTTTCTTT. This gives the protein CASKKGARTEAFF.